Listed here are 27 T cell receptor beta chains from one sample, sequenced in a study of T-cell memory formation after mild COVID-19. TCRdb reprocessed the 5' RACE reads via MiXCR and lists one record per CDR3 protein. The table has over 400,000 distinct CDR3 sequences, less than 25% seen once. Sequencing was performed on PBMCs or a T cell subset sorted from them (not recorded which). Receptors were obtained from an adult woman who had mild COVID-19 (a few samples of this study predate the infection). Cell type and time point are not known.

This chain links TRBV30 with TRBJ1-5; D uncertain. CDR1 GTSNPN and CDR2 SVGIG come from the germline V gene (reference sequence). This CDR3 spans 11 amino acids. V was clipped by 5 bases and J by 9 bases, with 11 bases between them. CDR3 amino acids: CAWGIGGPQHF. CDR3 DNA sequence: TGTGCCTGGGGTATCGGCGGGCCCCAGCATTTT.

This clonotype appeared a few times. The rearrangement joins TRBV7-2 to TRBJ2-7, with D possibly matching TRBD1 (6 bases). The germline gives CDR1 SGHTA, CDR2 FQGNSA. V dropped 4 bases and J dropped 2 bases, with 15 bases sitting between them. The CDR3 contains 15 residues. CDR3 coding DNA: TGTGCCAGCAGCTCACGGACCGGACAGACCTACGAGCAGTACTTC. It encodes CASSSRTGQTYEQYF.

This clonotype was seen many times. V usage is TRBV6-5 and J usage is TRBJ2-3, with 9 nucleotides matching TRBD1. J was trimmed by 3 bases and V by 6 bases; bases with no gene match: 13. CDR1 MNHEY and CDR2 SVGAGI come from the germline V gene. This CDR3 has 17 residues. The CDR3 spells CASSRRVTGGGTDTQYF. The CDR3 DNA sequence: TGTGCCAGCAGCCGAAGAGTTACAGGGGGCGGTACAGATACGCAGTATTTT.

This clonotype was observed a few times. The chain combines TRBV20-1 with TRBJ2-1; 7 bases line up with TRBD2. Germline V lookup: CDR1 DFQATT, CDR2 SNEGSKA (reference sequence). V shed 6 bases and J 0 bases; nucleotides not matched to a gene: 8. The CDR3 is 15 amino acids. The CDR3 DNA is TGCAGTGCACTAAGCGGGGATTACTCCTACAATGAGCAGTTCTTC. Translation: CSALSGDYSYNEQFF.

CDR3 amino acids: CASSLEAGRKFF. The CDR3, as DNA: TGCGCCAGCAGCTTGGAGGCAGGGAGAAAGTTCTTC. This chain links TRBV5-1 with TRBJ2-1; D may match TRBD1 or TRBD2 (5 bases each). Germline V CDR1 and CDR2: SGHRS, YFSETQ. The CDR3 is made up of 12 amino acids. V was clipped by 0 bases and J by 14 bases, with 12 bases between them.

This chain joins TRBV29-1 and TRBJ2-3, with D possibly being TRBD1 or TRBD2 (5 bases each). Germline-derived CDR1 and CDR2 are SQVTM and ANQGSEA. The CDR3 loop spans 14 amino acids. V lost 4 bases and J 2 bases, leaving 13 bases between the germline ends. The CDR3 DNA reads TGCAGCGTTGTATACGGGGCCGCCACAGATACGCAGTATTTT. Translating it yields CSVVYGAATDTQYF.

The chain recombines TRBV9 with TRBJ2-2; 8 bases fit TRBD1. V lost 0 bases and J lost 1; bases outside the gene matches: 2. Germline CDR1 SGDLS, CDR2 YYNGEE. There are 16 residues in the CDR3. The CDR3 nucleotides read TGTGCCAGCAGCGTAGACGACAGGGGGAACACCGGGGAGCTGTTTTTT. Its translation is CASSVDDRGNTGELFF.

V gene TRBV7-2 combines with J gene TRBJ2-3, with TRBD2 matching 7 bases. J was trimmed by 1 base and V by 3 bases; bases with no gene match: 10. The CDR3 is 17 amino acids. Germline-derived CDR1 and CDR2 are SGHTA and FQGNSA. The CDR3 DNA reads TGTGCCAGCAGCTTTATTAGGCGGGAGAGCGGCACAGATACGCAGTATTTT. This translates into CASSFIRRESGTDTQYF. Looking up the rest from reference TRBV7-2 and TRBJ2-3 gives the full variable domain: GAGVSQSPSNKVTEKGKDVELRCDPISGHTALYWYRQSLGQGLEFLIYFQGNSAPDKSGLPSDRFSAERTGGSVSTLTIQRTQQEDSAVYLCASSFIRRESGTDTQYFGPGTRLTVL.

In this sample, this clonotype turned up a few times. The V call is TRBV29-1, the J call TRBJ2-2, with D unclear. This CDR3 comprises 11 residues. V gave up 5 bases and J gave up 5 bases, with 6 bases separating them. Germline V lookup: CDR1 SQVTM, CDR2 ANQGSEA. The CDR3: CSVFTTGELFF. The CDR3 DNA reads as TGCAGCGTTTTTACAACCGGGGAGCTGTTTTTT.

The chain uses TRBV9 and TRBJ2-6, with D perhaps matching TRBD1 (6 bases). Germline CDR1 and CDR2: SGDLS and YYNGEE. V was cut by 2 bases and J by 0 bases, with 12 bases left in between. The CDR3 covers 17 residues. In nucleotides, the CDR3 is TGTGCCAGCAGCGTCCCACAGGGAAGCTCTGGGGCCAACGTCCTGACTTTC. It specifies CASSVPQGSSGANVLTF. The full variable domain, its missing parts supplied by reference TRBV9 and TRBJ2-6, is DSGVTQTPKHLITATGQRVTLRCSPRSGDLSVYWYQQSLDQGLQFLIQYYNGEERAKGNILERFSAQQFPDLHSELNLSSLELGDSALYFCASSVPQGSSGANVLTFGAGSRLTVL.

V and J are TRBV10-3 and TRBJ1-1; no firm D call. The V and J ends lost 3 bases and 3 bases respectively, with 11 bases between them. The CDR3 consists of 14 residues. Germline V CDR1 and CDR2: ENHRY, SYGVKD. The CDR3 coding sequence is TGTGCCATCAGTGACAATGACCTGGACACTGAAGCTTTCTTT. This sequence encodes CAISDNDLDTEAFF.

This chain links TRBV20-1 with TRBJ2-1; 9 bases align to TRBD1. Trimming at V came to 3 bases and at J to 7 bases, leaving 16 bases not matched to a gene. Germline assignment: CDR1 DFQATT and CDR2 SNEGSKA (reference sequence). This CDR3 region has 17 residues. Here the CDR3 reads CSARGTGTSHQINEQFF. CDR3 coding DNA: TGCAGTGCTAGGGGGACAGGGACATCCCATCAGATTAATGAGCAGTTCTTC.

The chain has TRBV15 and TRBJ2-3, with D possibly TRBD2 on 6 matching bases. CDR3 size: 17 residues. V lost 7 bases, J lost 0 bases, and 20 bases lay in between. Germline V gene data show CDR1 as LNHNV and CDR2 as YYDKDF (reference sequence). The CDR3 is CATKRSSWLASTDTQYF. The CDR3 DNA follows: TGTGCCACCAAACGAAGCAGCTGGCTAGCGAGCACAGATACGCAGTATTTT. Filled out from reference TRBV15 and TRBJ2-3, the complete variable domain reads DAMVIQNPRYQVTQFGKPVTLSCSQTLNHNVMYWYQQKSSQAPKLLFHYYDKDFNNEADTPDNFQSRRPNTSFCFLDIRSPGLGDTAMYLCATKRSSWLASTDTQYFGPGTRLTVL.

V is TRBV6-1 and J is TRBJ2-5, with 8 bases aligning to TRBD1. CDR1 MNHNS and CDR2 SASEGT come from the germline V gene. Trimming at V came to 6 bases and at J to 5 bases, leaving 11 bases not matched to a gene. This CDR3 is built from 15 residues. The CDR3 DNA sequence: TGTGCCAGCAGAAAGGGACAGGCCGCCCACGAGACCCAGTACTTC. As protein: CASRKGQAAHETQYF.

The chain recombines TRBV7-9 with TRBJ1-1; D is uncertain. Between the trimmed V and J ends, which lost 3 bases and 1 base, there was a span of 9 bases. The CDR3 covers 14 residues. Germline CDR1 and CDR2: SEHNR and FQNEAQ (reference sequence). For the CDR3, the DNA is TGTGCCAGCAGCTTCGTTCCAACGAACACTGAAGCTTTCTTT. Its translation is CASSFVPTNTEAFF.

This clonotype has only a few counts. This chain uses TRBV2 with TRBJ2-1, with D perhaps assigned TRBD1 or TRBD2 (6 bases each). The V gene lost 11 bases and the J gene lost 9 bases, with 17 bases spanning the gap. Germline-derived CDR1 and CDR2 are SNHLY and FYNNEI. CDR3 length equals 12 residues. CDR3 bases: TGTGCCGGATTTGAACCGGGGGCTGAGCAGTTCTTC. Residues: CAGFEPGAEQFF.

The sample holds a few counts of this clonotype. This rearrangement joins TRBV20-1 to TRBJ2-7, with D possibly TRBD1 on 6 matching bases. The CDR3 contains 13 residues. Between the trimmed V and J ends, which lost 5 bases and 0 bases, there was a span of 11 bases. Germline V gene sequence: CDR1 DFQATT, CDR2 SNEGSKA (reference sequence). CDR3 region: CSAGNRDSYEQYF. The CDR3 DNA sequence: TGCAGTGCTGGTAACAGGGACTCCTACGAGCAGTACTTC.

This clonotype was recorded a few times. The chain links TRBV27 to TRBJ2-1, with 13 bases fitting TRBD2. From germline, CDR1 is MNHEY and CDR2 SMNVEV (reference sequence). The CDR3 length is 15 residues. Trimming took 8 bases from V and 7 from J; bases not matched to a gene: 8. The CDR3 is CASATLAGGWNEQFF. The CDR3 DNA follows: TGTGCCAGCGCAACACTAGCGGGAGGGTGGAATGAGCAGTTCTTC.

The chain uses TRBV4-1 and TRBJ2-3; perhaps TRBD1 as D (5 bases). The CDR3 is 15 residues long. Germline V gene data show CDR1 as MGHRA and CDR2 as YSYEKL. Trimming pared 1 base from V and 5 bases from J, leaving 13 bases between. CDR3: CASSQVPRDLDTQYF. Written as DNA, the CDR3 is TGCGCCAGCAGCCAAGTTCCCAGGGATCTAGATACGCAGTATTTT.

CDR3 amino acids: CASSLRLAGGNNEQFF. CDR3 coding DNA: TGTGCCAGCTCACTGCGACTAGCGGGAGGTAACAATGAGCAGTTCTTC. The gene calls are TRBV18 and TRBJ2-1; TRBD2 agrees at 13 bases. V shed 4 bases, J shed 5 bases, and the junction held 5 bases outside the gene matches. CDR3 length equals 16 residues. Germline values: CDR1 KGHSH, CDR2 LQKENI.

This clonotype showed up just a few times. V is TRBV5-1 and J is TRBJ2-3, with D perhaps matching TRBD2 (6 bases). The V end lost 4 bases, the J end lost 2 bases, and 11 bases lay between the germline ends. Germline-derived CDR1 and CDR2 are SGHRS and YFSETQ. The CDR3 extends over 14 amino acids. CDR3 sequence: CASSKGLDTDTQYF. The CDR3 coding sequence is TGCGCCAGCAGCAAGGGACTTGACACAGATACGCAGTATTTT.

This clonotype was seen ten or more times. The rearrangement uses TRBV29-1 and TRBJ2-3, with D hard to call. Germline V gene lookup returns CDR1 SQVTM and CDR2 ANQGSEA. CDR3 length equals 13 residues. V gave up 3 bases and J gave up 2 bases, with 9 bases separating them. The CDR3 reads CSVETSFTDTQYF. The DNA for the CDR3 is TGCAGCGTTGAGACCAGCTTCACAGATACGCAGTATTTT.

This chain links TRBV5-6 with TRBJ2-2, with D possibly being TRBD1 (6 bases). Germline CDR1 SGHDT, CDR2 YYEEEE. Trimming cost V 4 bases and J 0 bases, with 13 bases left between them. CDR3 length equals 16 residues. The CDR3 sequence is CASSQVNRANTGELFF. The CDR3, as DNA: TGTGCCAGCAGCCAGGTTAACAGGGCGAACACCGGGGAGCTGTTTTTT.

In this sample, this clonotype turned up a few times. The chain uses TRBV5-1 and TRBJ2-2; 8 bases line up with TRBD1. The J segment lost 7 bases and the V segment lost 4 bases, leaving 3 bases of the junction unmatched. The CDR3 has 13 amino acids. Germline lookup yields CDR1 SGHRS and CDR2 YFSETQ. The CDR3 region has the DNA TGCGCCAGCAGCGCAGGGGGCATCGGGGAGCTGTTTTTT. This translates into CASSAGGIGELFF. The full variable domain, in which reference TRBV5-1 and TRBJ2-2 provide the parts outside the CDR3, is KAGVTQTPRYLIKTRGQQVTLSCSPISGHRSVSWYQQTPGQGLQFLFEYFSETQRNKGNFPGRFSGRQFSNSRSEMNVSTLELGDSALYLCASSAGGIGELFFGEGSRLTVL.

The chain is built from TRBV7-2 and TRBJ2-5; TRBD2 aligns across 7 bases. Germline loops: CDR1 SGHTA, CDR2 FQGNSA. The CDR3 has 15 amino acids. With V trimmed by 5 bases and J by 3 bases, 9 bases remained unmatched. The CDR3 coding sequence is TGTGCCAGCAGCCCCGCCGGGGGGAGGGAAGAGACCCAGTACTTC. Its translation is CASSPAGGREETQYF.

This clonotype was detected only a few times. The rearrangement joins TRBV6-2 or TRBV6-3 to TRBJ1-1; 9 bases line up with TRBD1. The germline V gene encodes CDR1 MNHEY and CDR2 SVGEGT. The V segment lost 4 bases and the J segment 4 bases; nucleotides outside the gene matches: 1. This CDR3 region has 13 residues. CDR3 in DNA: TGTGCCAGCAGTTGGACAGGGGCCACTGAAGCTTTCTTT. It yields the protein CASSWTGATEAFF.

This chain uses TRBV12-3 or TRBV12-4 with TRBJ1-1, with a tentative D call TRBD1 (6 bases). The CDR3 runs 14 residues. Trimming took 4 bases from V and 5 from J, leaving 14 bases between them. In DNA form, the CDR3 reads TGTGCCAGCAGTTGGGGAACAGGGCGTACTGAAGCTTTCTTT. Its protein product is CASSWGTGRTEAFF.